This TCR beta chain derives from a study of regulatory T cells in long-lasting Graves disease. Broader study findings: For persistent Graves' patients, TCR diversity was lower than for newly diagnosed ones.

The time point was: newly diagnosed GD, antithyroid drugs for less than 3 months. Making the TCR library involved RNA that had been extracted from PBMCs. Of note for this clonotype: The antigen is not known.

HTBI primers from iRepertoire and Arm-PCR of CDR3 regions yielded the TCR beta libraries. TCRdb ran MiXCR on the multiplex PCR reads and lists one entry per CDR3 protein. The data contain about 310,000 distinct CDR3 sequences, under 20% of them seen just once; the ten biggest clones take up about 39%. The V gene's germline CDR1 is SGHVS and CDR2 FQNEAQ. The CDR3 length is 13 residues. J was trimmed by 4 bases and V by 7 bases; bases with no gene match: 5. This TCR came from a female donor with Graves disease. The sequenced sample was peripheral blood mononuclear cells (PBMCs), obtained at new diagnosis, from a patient treated with antithyroid drugs. The chain joins TRBV7-8 to TRBJ2-3; 7 bases map to TRBD1. The CDR3 nucleotides are TGTGCCAGCACACAGGGGTTCGCAGATACGCAGTATTTT. It specifies CASTQGFADTQYF. The full variable domain, its missing parts supplied by reference TRBV7-8 and TRBJ2-3, is GAGVSQSPRYKVAKRGQDVALRCDPISGHVSLFWYQQALGQGPEFLTYFQNEAQLDKSGLPSDRFFAERPEGSVSTLKIQRTQQEDSAVYLCASTQGFADTQYFGPGTRLTVL.